Presented here are 4 T cell receptor beta chains from one specimen sequenced in a study of OX40 agonist ivuxolimab in advanced cancers. TCRdb keeps only in-frame clones here, not all; method: immunoSEQ multiplex PCR. Among some 49,000 clones listed, 75% to 80% were seen once. Sequences were derived from CD4+ or CD8+ T cells sorted from blood, sampled in a trial of the OX40 agonist ivuxolimab. The receptors here all came from an adult with an advanced solid tumor such as melanoma, head and neck, liver or kidney cancer.

This clone was observed a handful of times. V and J are TRBV5-4 and TRBJ2-1; TRBD2 matches at 11 bases. CDR1 SGHNT and CDR2 YYREEE come from the germline V gene (reference sequence). The J segment lost 0 bases and the V segment lost 1 base, leaving 0 bases of the junction unmatched. The CDR3 is made up of 16 amino acids. CDR3 amino acids: CASSLTSGSSYNEQFF. For the CDR3, the DNA is TGTGCCAGCAGCTTGACTAGCGGGAGCTCCTACAATGAGCAGTTCTTC. Full variable domain (rest looked up from reference TRBV5-4 and TRBJ2-1): ETGVTQSPTHLIKTRGQQVTLRCSSQSGHNTVSWYQQALGQGPQFIFQYYREEENGRGNFPPRFSGLQFPNYSSELNVNALELDDSALYLCASSLTSGSSYNEQFFGPGTRLTVL.

The chain recombines TRBV5-5 with TRBJ1-1; D not certain. The length of the CDR3 is 13 residues. The V gene lost 2 bases and the J gene lost 2 bases, with 7 bases spanning the gap. Germline assignment: CDR1 SGHKS and CDR2 YYEKEE (reference sequence). The DNA of the CDR3 is TGTGCCAGCAGCTTAGGACCAAACACTGAAGCTTTCTTT. Translating it yields CASSLGPNTEAFF.

The sample holds many counts of this clone. This chain joins TRBV19 and TRBJ1-1, with D unclear. Germline CDR1 reads LNHDA; CDR2 reads SQIVND (reference sequence). V gave up 5 bases and J gave up 0 bases, with 10 bases separating them. This CDR3 has 14 amino acids. The CDR3 here is CASSHGVMNTEAFF. DNA for the CDR3: TGTGCCAGTAGTCACGGGGTCATGAACACTGAAGCTTTCTTT. Supplemented by reference TRBV19 and TRBJ1-1, the full variable domain reads DGGITQSPKYLFRKEGQNVTLSCEQNLNHDAMYWYRQDPGQGLRLIYYSQIVNDFQKGDIAEGYSVSREKKESFPLTVTSAQKNPTAFYLCASSHGVMNTEAFFGQGTRLTVV.

This clone has just a few counts. This chain connects TRBV7-8 to TRBJ2-1, with a weak D call TRBD1 (5 bases). Deletions cut 1 base from V and 3 bases from J, with 13 bases between. The CDR3 length is 16 residues. Germline assignment: CDR1 SGHVS and CDR2 FQNEAQ. The CDR3 is CASSLDRQGYYNEQFF. For the CDR3, the DNA is TGTGCCAGCAGCTTAGATCGGCAGGGTTACTACAATGAGCAGTTCTTC.